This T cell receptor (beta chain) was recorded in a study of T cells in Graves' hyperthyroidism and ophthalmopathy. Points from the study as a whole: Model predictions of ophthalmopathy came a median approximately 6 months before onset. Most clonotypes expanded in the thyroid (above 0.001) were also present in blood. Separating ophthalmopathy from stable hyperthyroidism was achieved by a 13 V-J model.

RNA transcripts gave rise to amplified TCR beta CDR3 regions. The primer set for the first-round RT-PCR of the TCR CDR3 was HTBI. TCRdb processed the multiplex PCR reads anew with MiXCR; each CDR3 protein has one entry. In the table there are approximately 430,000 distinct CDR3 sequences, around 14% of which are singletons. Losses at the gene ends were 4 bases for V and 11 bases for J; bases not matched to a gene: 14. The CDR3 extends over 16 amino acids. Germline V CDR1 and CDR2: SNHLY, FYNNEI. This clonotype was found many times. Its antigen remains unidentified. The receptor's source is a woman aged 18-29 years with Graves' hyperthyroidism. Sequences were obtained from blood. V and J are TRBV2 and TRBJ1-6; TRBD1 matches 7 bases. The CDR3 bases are TGTGCCAGCAGTGCCTCCGTTACAGGGGATCTCGCACCCCTCCACTTT. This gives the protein CASSASVTGDLAPLHF.